The subject of this entry is one T cell receptor beta chain. What this receptor recognizes is not known. These data originate in a study of T cells expressing NK-cell markers (dated by TCRdb to 2020 to 2022). Notes on the research overall: Three sorted T-cell subsets (CD3+CD56+NKG2C+, CD3+CD56+NKG2C- and CD3+CD56-NKG2C+) from fewer than 10 donors had their TCR beta-chain repertoires profiled. Sequencing of the libraries produced 2 x 150 bp reads on Illumina HiSeq 2000/2500, MiSeq or NextSeq. Among the eight sequenced donors, only one was HCMV-seronegative, while the other seven were HCMV-seropositive. Randomly selected healthy volunteers, three men and five women, were used as the eight sequenced donors. Broader findings and caveats from the paper: For six donors, the dominant CD3+CD56+NKG2C+ clonotypes were among the top 10 CD8+ clonotypes and accounted for about 1.0-7.0% of CD8+ T cells. Those dominant clonotypes were again the most abundant among CD3+CD56-NKG2C+ cells in a few donors, at about 25-60.1%. Whether the expanded NKG2C-expressing T cell clones were specific for HCMV antigens remained unclear.

The CDR3 contains 18 residues, cysteine and phenylalanine counted. No DNA is recorded. Based on the germline V gene (reference sequence), the CDR1 and CDR2 sequences are LNHNV and YYDKDF. HCMV serostatus was determined by detecting HCMV-specific IgG in serum with a commercial ELISA kit. Peripheral blood mononuclear cells were isolated from blood by Ficoll density gradient centrifugation. Instrument on record: Illumina HiSeq 2000. The TCR beta cDNA libraries were made using 5'RACE template switching, a step that added both a universal primer site and unique molecular identifiers. cDNA synthesis was primed from the TCR beta constant segment, followed by two successive PCR amplification steps. Per the authors' processing: MIGEC was used to demultiplex reads and group reads by UMI, and MiTCR was used to assemble and quantify clonotypes. To exclude erroneous sequences, only TCR cDNA sequences supported by at least two reads were retained. Downstream repertoire analysis used the tcR package, and clonotypes were matched across fractions by CDR3 nucleotide sequence plus V segment. VDJmatch was used to annotate antigen specificity against VDJdb, with one amino acid substitution allowed in CDR3. TCRdb reprocessed the reads, so every CDR3 protein sequence counts as one entry and DNA is not shown. The V and J calls and clone size are TCRdb's, not the authors'. The sample table gives 150,000 to 180,000 distinct CDR3 sequences. Roughly a third of the sample rests with the top ten.

The V and J genes are TRBV15 and TRBJ2-1; TCRdb calls TRBD1, which cannot be checked without DNA. Sequencing was done on a sample of blood T cells: a sorted CD56 or NKG2C T cell subset, CD4+ or CD8+ T cells, or bulk PBMC T cells (not recorded which). This TCR derives from a woman aged 50 to 65 in good health. Donor details come from another sample of the same person, matched by shared clones. The CDR3 loop reads CATSREGGGGYLYNEQFF.